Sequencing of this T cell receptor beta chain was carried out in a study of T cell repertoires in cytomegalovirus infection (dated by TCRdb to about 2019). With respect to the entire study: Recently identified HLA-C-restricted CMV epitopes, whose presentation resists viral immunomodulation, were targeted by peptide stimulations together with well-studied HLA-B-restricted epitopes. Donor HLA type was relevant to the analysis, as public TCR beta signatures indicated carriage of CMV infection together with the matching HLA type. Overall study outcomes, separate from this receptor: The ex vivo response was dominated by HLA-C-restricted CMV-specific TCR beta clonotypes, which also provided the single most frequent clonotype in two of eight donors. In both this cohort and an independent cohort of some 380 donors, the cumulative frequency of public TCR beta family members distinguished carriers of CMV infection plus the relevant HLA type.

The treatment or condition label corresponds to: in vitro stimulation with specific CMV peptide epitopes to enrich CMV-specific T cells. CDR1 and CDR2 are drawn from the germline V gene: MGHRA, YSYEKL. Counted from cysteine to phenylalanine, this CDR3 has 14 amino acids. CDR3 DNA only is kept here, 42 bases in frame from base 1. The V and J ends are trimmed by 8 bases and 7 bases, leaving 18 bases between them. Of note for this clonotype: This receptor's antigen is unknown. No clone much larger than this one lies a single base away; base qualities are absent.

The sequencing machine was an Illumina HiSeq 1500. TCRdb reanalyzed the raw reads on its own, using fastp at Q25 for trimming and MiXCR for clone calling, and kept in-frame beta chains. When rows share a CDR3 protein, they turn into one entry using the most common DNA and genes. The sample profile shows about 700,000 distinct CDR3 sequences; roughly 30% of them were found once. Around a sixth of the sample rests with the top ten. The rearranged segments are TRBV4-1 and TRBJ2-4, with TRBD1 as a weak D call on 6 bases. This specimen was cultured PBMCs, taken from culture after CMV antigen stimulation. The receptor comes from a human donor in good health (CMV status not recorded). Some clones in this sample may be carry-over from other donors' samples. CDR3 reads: CASAYRAVRNIQYF. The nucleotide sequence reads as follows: TGCGCCAGCGCCTACAGGGCGGTTCGGAACATTCAGTACTTC.